This is a list of T cell receptor beta chains from one sample in a study of T cells after somatic rescue of genetic block. Clones were read by immunoSEQ multiplex PCR, and TCRdb kept only the in-frame ones, dropping some. The table has 60,000 to 90,000 clones, roughly 93% seen once. The specimen sequenced was peripheral blood mononuclear cells (PBMCs). All receptors derive from a man aged 25-40 years. Each CDR3 is given with its conserved first and last residue. D genes are given only for firm matches. Not every row has a clone size; where given, it reads once, few, many or a size class.

D: NA; J: TRBJ2-7; size: NA; V: TRBV2; length: 11; DNA: TGTGCCAGCACCCTATCTGGCGAGCAGTACTTC; CDR3: CASTLSGEQYF
D: TRBD2; J: TRBJ2-7; size: NA; V: TRBV11-2; length: 14; DNA: TGTGCCAGCAGGGAACTAGCGGGAGGGTACGAGCAGTACTTC; CDR3: CASRELAGGYEQYF
D: TRBD2; J: TRBJ2-2; size: NA; V: TRBV11-3; length: 15; DNA: TGTGCCAGCAGCTCACTAGCGGAGGGGACCGGGGAGCTGTTTTTT; CDR3: CASSSLAEGTGELFF
D: TRBD2; J: TRBJ2-7; size: NA; V: TRBV6-5; length: 13; DNA: TGTGCCAGCACCTGGAGCGGGGGGAGTGAGCAGTACTTC; CDR3: CASTWSGGSEQYF
D: NA; J: TRBJ2-7; size: NA; V: TRBV28; length: 13; DNA: TGTGCCAGCAGTTTACCGCCCCTGGTCGAGCAGTACTTC; CDR3: CASSLPPLVEQYF
D: NA; J: TRBJ2-3; size: NA; V: TRBV2; length: 14; DNA: TGTGCCAGCAGTGACGCAGGGGGCACAGATACGCAGTATTTT; CDR3: CASSDAGGTDTQYF
D: NA; J: TRBJ2-7; size: NA; V: TRBV7-9; length: 12; DNA: TGTGCCAGCAGCGGTGATTCCTACGAGCAGTACTTC; CDR3: CASSGDSYEQYF
D: TRBD2; J: TRBJ2-1; size: NA; V: TRBV6-1; length: 15; DNA: TGTGCCAGCAGAGGATGGGGGGAGGGCGTCAATGAGCAGTTCTTC; CDR3: CASRGWGEGVNEQFF
D: NA; J: TRBJ1-1; size: few; V: TRBV29-1; length: 13; DNA: TGCAGCGTTGGTCTCCGGCAGAACACTGAAGCTTTCTTT; CDR3: CSVGLRQNTEAFF
D: NA; J: TRBJ2-5; size: NA; V: TRBV4-3; length: 16; DNA: TGCGCCAGCAGCCAAGATTTGACGGGCGCCGCAGGGACCCAGTACTTC; CDR3: CASSQDLTGAAGTQYF
D: NA; J: TRBJ1-1; size: NA; V: TRBV15; length: 15; DNA: TGTGCCACCAGCAGAGGTGGACAGTTGAACACTGAAGCTTTCTTT; CDR3: CATSRGGQLNTEAFF